This T cell receptor (beta chain) was observed in a study of response to subunit inactivated influenza vaccine. Study-wide results and caveats: Seasonal influenza vaccination, on each occasion, was suggested by the authors to recruit few new T cells.

TCRdb re-analysed the RT-PCR reads in MiXCR, keeping a single row per CDR3 protein. This sample has about 650,000 distinct CDR3 sequences, with approximately 15% found just once. V was clipped by 11 bases and J by 8 bases, with 7 bases between them. Germline-derived CDR1 and CDR2 are MNHEY and SVGAGI. The CDR3 runs 9 residues. For this clonotype: Antigen specificity is unknown.

This material consisted of PBMCs from blood, taken roughly 12 days after vaccination. The rearrangement uses TRBV6-5 and TRBJ2-1; unclear D gene. This clonotype was sampled from a man aged 45-60 years who received an inactivated influenza vaccine. CDR3 nucleotide sequence: TGTGCCCTCTTCGATGAGCAGTTCTTC. Its translation is CALFDEQFF.